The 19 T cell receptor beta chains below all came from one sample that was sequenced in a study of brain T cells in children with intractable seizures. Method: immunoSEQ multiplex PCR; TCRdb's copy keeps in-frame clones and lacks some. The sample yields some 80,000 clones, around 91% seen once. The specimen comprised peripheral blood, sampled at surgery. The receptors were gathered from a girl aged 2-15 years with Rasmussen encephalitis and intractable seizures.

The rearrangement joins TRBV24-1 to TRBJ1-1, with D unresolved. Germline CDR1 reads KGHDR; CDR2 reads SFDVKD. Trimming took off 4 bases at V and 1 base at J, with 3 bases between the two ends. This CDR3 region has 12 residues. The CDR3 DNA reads TGTGCCACCAGTGACCAGAACACTGAAGCTTTCTTT. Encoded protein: CATSDQNTEAFF.

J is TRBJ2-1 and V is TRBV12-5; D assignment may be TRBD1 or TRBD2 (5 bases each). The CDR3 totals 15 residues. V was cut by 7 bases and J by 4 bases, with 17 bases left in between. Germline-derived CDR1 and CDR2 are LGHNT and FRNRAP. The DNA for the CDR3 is TGTGCTAGTGATTATCGGGACCTATCGTACAATGAGCAGTTCTTC. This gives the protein CASDYRDLSYNEQFF.

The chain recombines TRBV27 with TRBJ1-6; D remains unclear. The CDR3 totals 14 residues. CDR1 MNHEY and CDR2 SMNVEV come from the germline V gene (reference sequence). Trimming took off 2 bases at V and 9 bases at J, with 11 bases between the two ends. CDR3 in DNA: TGTGCCAGCAGTTTAGGCCCGGGCATTTCACCCCTCCACTTT. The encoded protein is CASSLGPGISPLHF.

The CDR3 DNA follows: TGTGCCAGCAGCTTGTACACAGGGTTTGCCGGGGAGCTGTTTTTT. Protein sequence: CASSLYTGFAGELFF. The J gene is TRBJ2-2, the V gene TRBV5-6, with D perhaps TRBD1 (6 bases). CDR3 size: 15 residues. The germline gives CDR1 SGHDT, CDR2 YYEEEE. V lost 1 base to trimming and J lost 6 bases, with 13 bases between them.

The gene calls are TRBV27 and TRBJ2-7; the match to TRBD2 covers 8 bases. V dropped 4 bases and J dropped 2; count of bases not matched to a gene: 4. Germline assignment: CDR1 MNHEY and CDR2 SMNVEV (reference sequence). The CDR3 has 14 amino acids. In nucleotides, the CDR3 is TGTGCCAGCAGTTCGGGGGGGGTCCCCTACGAGCAGTACTTC. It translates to CASSSGGVPYEQYF.

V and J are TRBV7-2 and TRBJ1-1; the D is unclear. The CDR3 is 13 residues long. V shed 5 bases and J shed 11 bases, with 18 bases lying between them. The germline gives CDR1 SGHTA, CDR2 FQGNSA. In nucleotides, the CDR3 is TGTGCCAGCAGCGATAGCGGAGGGTTCGGCGCTTTCTTT. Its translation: CASSDSGGFGAFF.

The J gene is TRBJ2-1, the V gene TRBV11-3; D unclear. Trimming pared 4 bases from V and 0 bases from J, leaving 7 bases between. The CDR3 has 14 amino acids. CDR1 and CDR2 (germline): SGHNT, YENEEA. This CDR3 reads CASSSKSSYNEQFF. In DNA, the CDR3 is TGTGCCAGCAGCTCAAAAAGCTCCTACAATGAGCAGTTCTTC.

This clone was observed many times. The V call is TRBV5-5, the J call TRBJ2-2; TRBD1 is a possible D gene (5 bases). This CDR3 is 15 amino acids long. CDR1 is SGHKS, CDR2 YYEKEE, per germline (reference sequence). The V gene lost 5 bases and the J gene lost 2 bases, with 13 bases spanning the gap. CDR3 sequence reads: CASSHQQGNTGELFF. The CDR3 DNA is TGTGCCAGCAGTCATCAGCAGGGTAACACCGGGGAGCTGTTTTTT.

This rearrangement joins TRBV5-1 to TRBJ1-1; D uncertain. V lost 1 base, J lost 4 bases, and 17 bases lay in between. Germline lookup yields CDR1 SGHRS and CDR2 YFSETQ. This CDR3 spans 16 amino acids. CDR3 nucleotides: TGCGCCAGCAGCTTGAATTCCGGTGGACCAGGCACTGAAGCTTTCTTT. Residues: CASSLNSGGPGTEAFF. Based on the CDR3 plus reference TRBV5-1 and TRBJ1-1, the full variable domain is KAGVTQTPRYLIKTRGQQVTLSCSPISGHRSVSWYQQTPGQGLQFLFEYFSETQRNKGNFPGRFSGRQFSNSRSEMNVSTLELGDSALYLCASSLNSGGPGTEAFFGQGTRLTVV.

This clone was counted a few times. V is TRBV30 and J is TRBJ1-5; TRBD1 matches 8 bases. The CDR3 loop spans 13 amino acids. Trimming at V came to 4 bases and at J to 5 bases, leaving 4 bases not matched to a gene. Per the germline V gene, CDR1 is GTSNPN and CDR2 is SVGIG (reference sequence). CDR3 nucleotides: TGTGCCTGGACAGGGGGCCGGGATCAGCCCCAGCATTTT. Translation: CAWTGGRDQPQHF.

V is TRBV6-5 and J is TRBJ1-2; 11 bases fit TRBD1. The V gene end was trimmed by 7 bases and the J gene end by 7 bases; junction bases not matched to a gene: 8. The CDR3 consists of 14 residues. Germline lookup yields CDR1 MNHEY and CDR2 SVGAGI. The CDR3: CASTGQGAAPGYTF. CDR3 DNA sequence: TGTGCCAGCACCGGACAGGGGGCAGCTCCTGGCTACACCTTC.

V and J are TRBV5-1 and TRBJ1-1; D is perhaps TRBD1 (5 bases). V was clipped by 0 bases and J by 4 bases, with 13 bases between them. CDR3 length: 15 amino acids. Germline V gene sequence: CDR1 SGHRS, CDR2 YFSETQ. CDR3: CASSLEGAGGTEAFF. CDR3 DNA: TGCGCCAGCAGCTTGGAAGGGGCGGGCGGCACTGAAGCTTTCTTT. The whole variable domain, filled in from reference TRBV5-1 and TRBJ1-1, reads KAGVTQTPRYLIKTRGQQVTLSCSPISGHRSVSWYQQTPGQGLQFLFEYFSETQRNKGNFPGRFSGRQFSNSRSEMNVSTLELGDSALYLCASSLEGAGGTEAFFGQGTRLTVV.

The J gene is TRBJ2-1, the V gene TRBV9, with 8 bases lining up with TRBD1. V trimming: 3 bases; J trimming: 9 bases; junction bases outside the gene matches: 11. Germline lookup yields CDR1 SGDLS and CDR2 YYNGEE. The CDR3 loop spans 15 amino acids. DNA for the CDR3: TGTGCCAGCAGCGCACCCGGACAGGGAATAGGTGAGCAGTTCTTC. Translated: CASSAPGQGIGEQFF. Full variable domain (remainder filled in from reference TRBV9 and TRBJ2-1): DSGVTQTPKHLITATGQRVTLRCSPRSGDLSVYWYQQSLDQGLQFLIQYYNGEERAKGNILERFSAQQFPDLHSELNLSSLELGDSALYFCASSAPGQGIGEQFFGPGTRLTVL.

The CDR3 DNA is TGTGCCCGGGACAGGGGAAGCACTGAAGCTTTCTTT. Its protein product is CARDRGSTEAFF. The chain is built from TRBV30 and TRBJ1-1; 10 bases are shared with TRBD1. The CDR3 runs 12 residues. Germline trimming cut 8 bases from V and 4 bases from J; bases unmatched to any gene: 4. In germline, CDR1 is GTSNPN, CDR2 SVGIG (reference sequence).

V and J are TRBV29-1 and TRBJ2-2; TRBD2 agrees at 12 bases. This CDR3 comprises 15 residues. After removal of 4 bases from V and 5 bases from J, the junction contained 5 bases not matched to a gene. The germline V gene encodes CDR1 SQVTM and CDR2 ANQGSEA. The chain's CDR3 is CSVAGGLAGTGELFF. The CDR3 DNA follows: TGCAGCGTTGCTGGGGGACTAGCGGGTACCGGGGAGCTGTTTTTT.

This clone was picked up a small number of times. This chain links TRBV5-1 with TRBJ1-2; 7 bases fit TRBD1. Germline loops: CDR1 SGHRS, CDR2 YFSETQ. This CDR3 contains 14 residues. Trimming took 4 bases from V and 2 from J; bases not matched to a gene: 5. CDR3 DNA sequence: TGCGCCAGCAGCACTCTCAGGGGGAACTATGGCTACACCTTC. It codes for CASSTLRGNYGYTF.

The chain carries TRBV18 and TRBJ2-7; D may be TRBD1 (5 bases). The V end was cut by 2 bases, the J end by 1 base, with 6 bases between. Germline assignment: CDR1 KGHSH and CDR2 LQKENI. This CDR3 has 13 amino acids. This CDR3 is CASSPGASYEQYF. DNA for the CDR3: TGTGCCAGCTCACCAGGGGCGTCCTACGAGCAGTACTTC.

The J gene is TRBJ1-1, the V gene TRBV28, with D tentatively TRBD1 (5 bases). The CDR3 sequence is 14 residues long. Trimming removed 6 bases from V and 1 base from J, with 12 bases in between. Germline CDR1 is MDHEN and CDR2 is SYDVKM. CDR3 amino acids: CASRTGTANTEAFF. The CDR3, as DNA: TGTGCCAGCAGAACCGGGACGGCGAACACTGAAGCTTTCTTT.

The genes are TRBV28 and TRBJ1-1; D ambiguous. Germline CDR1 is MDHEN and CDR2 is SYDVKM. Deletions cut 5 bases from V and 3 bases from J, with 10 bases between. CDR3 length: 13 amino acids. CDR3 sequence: CASSPGRYTEAFF. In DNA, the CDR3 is TGTGCCAGCAGTCCAGGACGGTACACTGAAGCTTTCTTT. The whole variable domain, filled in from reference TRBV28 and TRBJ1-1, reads DVKVTQSSRYLVKRTGEKVFLECVQDMDHENMFWYRQDPGLGLRLIYFSYDVKMKEKGDIPEGYSVSREKKERFSLILESASTNQTSMYLCASSPGRYTEAFFGQGTRLTVV.